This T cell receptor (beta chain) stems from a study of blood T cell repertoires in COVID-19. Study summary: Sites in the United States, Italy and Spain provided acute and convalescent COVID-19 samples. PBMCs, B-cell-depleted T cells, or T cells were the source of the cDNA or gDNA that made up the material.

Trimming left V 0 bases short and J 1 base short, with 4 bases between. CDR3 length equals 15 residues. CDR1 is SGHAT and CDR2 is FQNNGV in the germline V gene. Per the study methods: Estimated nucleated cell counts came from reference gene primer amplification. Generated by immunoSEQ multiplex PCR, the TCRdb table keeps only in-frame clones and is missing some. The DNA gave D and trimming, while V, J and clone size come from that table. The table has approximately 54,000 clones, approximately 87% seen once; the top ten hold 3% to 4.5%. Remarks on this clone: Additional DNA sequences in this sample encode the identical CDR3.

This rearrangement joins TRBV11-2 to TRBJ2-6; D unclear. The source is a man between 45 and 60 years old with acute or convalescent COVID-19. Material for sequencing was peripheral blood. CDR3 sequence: CASSLDGSGANVLTF. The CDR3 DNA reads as TGTGCCAGCAGCTTAGACGGGTCTGGGGCCAACGTCCTGACTTTC.